The 31 T cell receptor beta chains listed next were all sequenced from one sample in a study of shared clonotypes between healthy human individuals. Method: immunoSEQ multiplex PCR; TCRdb's copy keeps in-frame clones and lacks some. Among under 1,100,000 clones listed, about 77% were seen once. Sequences were obtained from memory CD4+ T cells sorted from blood. Indicated subset: CD45RA-negative fraction. The source of these receptors is a young man in good health.

Regarding this clone: The junction differs from germline at one of its ends, possibly a read error. V usage is TRBV19 and J usage is TRBJ2-5; unclear D gene. This CDR3 is 13 amino acids long. The germline V gene encodes CDR1 LNHDA and CDR2 SQIVND (reference sequence). This chain's CDR3 is CASSMGHQGTQYF. CDR3 DNA sequence: TGTGCCAGTAGTATGGGTCACCAAGGGACCCAGTACTTC.

Comment on this clone: The sample holds other DNA sequences that translate to the same CDR3. V usage is TRBV9 and J usage is TRBJ2-7; D is unresolved. From germline, CDR1 is SGDLS and CDR2 YYNGEE. CDR3 size: 13 residues. Deletions cut 0 bases from V and 0 bases from J, with 4 bases between. The CDR3 is CASSVGLSYEQYF. The CDR3 region has the DNA TGTGCCAGCAGCGTAGGACTCTCCTACGAGCAGTACTTC.

The rearrangement uses TRBV30 and TRBJ1-6, with D possibly TRBD1 on 5 matching bases. Germline loops: CDR1 GTSNPN, CDR2 SVGIG (reference sequence). The CDR3 covers 15 residues. Trimming cost V 5 bases and J 6 bases, with 17 bases left between them. As DNA, the CDR3 is TGTGCCTGGGCACTTCCCGGGACGTTTAATTCACCCCTCCACTTT. Translating gives CAWALPGTFNSPLHF.

This chain links TRBV9 with TRBJ1-3; TRBD1 aligns across 9 bases. The CDR3 runs to 17 residues. CDR1 and CDR2 from the germline V gene are SGDLS and YYNGEE. V lost 4 bases and J lost 3; bases outside the gene matches: 11. For the CDR3, the DNA is TGTGCCAGCAGCCCTGGGGGACAGGGAGAATTTGGAAACACCATATATTTT. Encoded protein: CASSPGGQGEFGNTIYF.

In its sample, this clone was seen a few times. The chain links TRBV9 to TRBJ2-3, with a weak D call TRBD2 (7 bases). The ends were cut back, 4 bases at V and 3 bases at J, with 15 bases in the middle. Germline loops: CDR1 SGDLS, CDR2 YYNGEE. The CDR3 runs 15 residues. CDR3 sequence reads: CASSYTQGGTDTQYF. Written as DNA, the CDR3 is TGTGCCAGCAGCTATACACAGGGAGGGACAGATACGCAGTATTTT. Full variable domain (outside the CDR3, taken from reference TRBV9 and TRBJ2-3): DSGVTQTPKHLITATGQRVTLRCSPRSGDLSVYWYQQSLDQGLQFLIQYYNGEERAKGNILERFSAQQFPDLHSELNLSSLELGDSALYFCASSYTQGGTDTQYFGPGTRLTVL.

The genes are TRBV6-6 and TRBJ1-2, with a weak D call TRBD1 (6 bases). Between the trimmed V and J ends, which lost 6 bases and 4 bases, there was a span of 12 bases. CDR3 length: 13 amino acids. Looked up from germline, CDR1 is MNHNY and CDR2 is SVGAGI (reference sequence). Written as DNA, the CDR3 is TGTGCCAGCAGCAAGGGACAAAGCTATGGCTACACCTTC. It translates to CASSKGQSYGYTF.

To note about this clone: Other DNA sequences from this sample encode an identical CDR3 as well. This chain uses TRBV6-5 with TRBJ2-7; 15 bases agree with TRBD2. Germline CDR1 reads MNHEY; CDR2 reads SVGAGI. This CDR3 comprises 16 residues. V lost 4 bases, J lost 6 bases, and 7 bases stayed unmatched. CDR3: CASSSGLAGGPSEQYF. The CDR3 coding sequence is TGTGCCAGCAGTTCCGGACTAGCGGGAGGGCCTAGCGAGCAGTACTTC.

The chain employs TRBV7-9 and TRBJ2-3; TRBD1 matches at 9 bases. Germline V lookup: CDR1 SEHNR, CDR2 FQNEAQ (reference sequence). The CDR3 runs 15 residues. V lost 5 bases and J lost 6; bases outside the gene matches: 9. CDR3 bases: TGTGCCAGCAGCCAGGGGACAGGGTCGGTGGATACGCAGTATTTT. Residues: CASSQGTGSVDTQYF.

The rearrangement links TRBV14 to TRBJ1-1; D call uncertain. The V gene's germline CDR1 is SGHDN and CDR2 FVKESK. V gave up 6 bases and J gave up 9 bases, with 17 bases separating them. There are 13 residues in the CDR3. As DNA, the CDR3 is TGTGCCAGCAGTCGTAACCGGGCCAATCAAGCTTTCTTT. This codes for CASSRNRANQAFF.

The rearrangement uses TRBV11-2 and TRBJ2-7, with D perhaps TRBD1 (6 bases). Germline V gene lookup returns CDR1 SGHAT and CDR2 FQNNGV. Deletions cut 5 bases from V and 4 bases from J, with 18 bases between. The CDR3 loop spans 15 amino acids. CDR3 amino acids: CASSLQTGTAYEQYF. Here the CDR3 DNA reads TGTGCCAGCAGCCTACAGACAGGAACGGCATACGAGCAGTACTTC.

CDR3 residues: CASSPRTGGRETQYF. The CDR3 DNA reads TGTGCCAGCTCACCCCGGACAGGGGGCCGGGAGACCCAGTACTTC. The genes are TRBV18 and TRBJ2-5, with TRBD1 identical over 11 bases. Germline loops: CDR1 KGHSH, CDR2 LQKENI. V gave up 3 bases and J gave up 5 bases; unmatched junction bases: 5. The CDR3 is 15 residues long.

V and J are TRBV29-1 and TRBJ1-2; TRBD1 might be the D (6 bases). The CDR3 has 12 residues. The V end was cut by 7 bases, the J end by 5 bases, with 14 bases between. Germline CDR1 SQVTM, CDR2 ANQGSEA. CDR3 bases: TGCAGCGGCCACAGGGAGAGGTATGGCTACACCTTC. Translation gives CSGHRERYGYTF.

V is TRBV7-2 and J is TRBJ1-1; TRBD1 might be the D (5 bases). V was shortened by 4 bases and J by 5 bases, with 8 bases between the two germline ends. From germline, CDR1 is SGHTA and CDR2 FQGNSA. The CDR3 is 12 residues long. CDR3 protein: CASSSGWTEAFF. Here the CDR3 DNA reads TGTGCCAGCAGCTCAGGGTGGACTGAAGCTTTCTTT.

The table lists this clone with a few counts. J is TRBJ1-3 and V is TRBV16; D gene uncertain. Germline V CDR1 and CDR2: KGHSY, FQNENV. The CDR3 is made up of 14 amino acids. V dropped 6 bases and J dropped 2 bases, with 11 bases sitting between them. The CDR3, as DNA: TGTGCCAGCAGTTCTCGTGGGACTGGAAACACCATATATTTT. Amino acids: CASSSRGTGNTIYF.

On this clone: Other nucleotide sequences from this sample produce the same CDR3. This chain links TRBV5-1 with TRBJ1-1, with 7 nucleotides matching TRBD1. The CDR3 loop spans 14 amino acids. Trimming at V came to 2 bases and at J to 0 bases, leaving 1 base not matched to a gene. CDR1 is SGHRS, CDR2 YFSETQ, per germline. The CDR3, as DNA: TGCGCCAGCAGCTTAGGGGGCATGAACACTGAAGCTTTCTTT. This gives the protein CASSLGGMNTEAFF.

The V and J genes are TRBV4-3 and TRBJ2-7, with 8 bases fitting TRBD2. In germline, CDR1 is LGHNA, CDR2 YSLEER. This CDR3 contains 17 residues. The V gene end was trimmed by 5 bases and the J gene end by 2 bases; junction bases not matched to a gene: 14. DNA for the CDR3: TGCGCCAGCAGCGTTCGAGCCGGCGGGACTAGACCCTACGAGCAGTACTTC. It codes for CASSVRAGGTRPYEQYF.

The chain's CDR3 is CASSLVTGPYNEQFF. The CDR3 DNA reads TGTGCCAGCAGCTTAGTAACAGGGCCTTACAATGAGCAGTTCTTC. The chain employs TRBV7-2 and TRBJ2-1, with a weak D call TRBD1 (6 bases). The CDR3 runs 15 residues. CDR1 and CDR2 from the germline V gene are SGHTA and FQGNSA. Trimming stripped 1 base from V and 4 bases from J, with 11 bases between.

The chain carries TRBV6-1 and TRBJ2-1; a possible D gene is TRBD2 (5 bases). The length of the CDR3 is 14 residues. Germline-derived CDR1 and CDR2 are MNHNS and SASEGT. V dropped 6 bases and J dropped 9 bases, with 18 bases sitting between them. Here the CDR3 DNA reads TGTGCCAGCAGATCGGGGTGGAGTATGGGTGAGCAGTTCTTC. Protein product: CASRSGWSMGEQFF.

This clone occurred a few times. V and J are TRBV7-9 and TRBJ2-1; D gene ambiguous. This CDR3 spans 13 amino acids. Germline V lookup: CDR1 SEHNR, CDR2 FQNEAQ (reference sequence). V was clipped by 2 bases and J by 9 bases, with 11 bases between them. CDR3 DNA sequence: TGTGCCAGCAGCTTAAAAACCTATGGTGAGCAGTTCTTC. Its protein product is CASSLKTYGEQFF.

The chain combines TRBV7-2 with TRBJ2-2; perhaps TRBD2 as D (6 bases). The germline CDR1 and CDR2 sequences are SGHTA and FQGNSA. The CDR3 is made up of 14 amino acids. V was pared by 7 bases and J by 5 bases, with 14 bases between. CDR3 sequence (DNA): TGTGCCAGCAACGATTCCGGGGGAACCGGGGAGCTGTTTTTT. The encoded protein is CASNDSGGTGELFF.

At least ten counts were recorded for this clone. This chain joins TRBV11-3 and TRBJ2-1; D tentatively fits TRBD1 or TRBD2 (5 bases each). Germline V gene lookup returns CDR1 SGHNT and CDR2 YENEEA. CDR3 length: 14 amino acids. V was clipped by 3 bases and J by 4 bases, with 10 bases between them. CDR3 sequence reads: CASSFGTTYNEQFF. Here the CDR3 DNA reads TGTGCCAGCAGCTTCGGGACCACTTACAATGAGCAGTTCTTC.

The chain has TRBV6-1 and TRBJ2-3; D is possibly TRBD1 (5 bases). The V end was cut by 6 bases, the J end by 4 bases, with 17 bases between. Germline CDR1 reads MNHNS; CDR2 reads SASEGT. The CDR3 runs to 15 residues. The CDR3 DNA follows: TGTGCCAGCAGGCTGATTAGGGGTCAGGCAGATACGCAGTATTTT. This sequence encodes CASRLIRGQADTQYF.

The chain couples TRBV4-1 to TRBJ1-2; D is unclear. The V gene lost 2 bases and the J gene lost 0 bases, with 7 bases spanning the gap. Germline V gene data show CDR1 as MGHRA and CDR2 as YSYEKL. CDR3 size: 14 residues. Here the CDR3 DNA reads TGCGCCAGCAGCCAAACCGGGGCTAACTATGGCTACACCTTC. Its protein is CASSQTGANYGYTF.

The rearrangement links TRBV7-8 to TRBJ1-2, with TRBD1 identical over 9 bases. The trim removed 1 base at V and 14 bases at J, leaving 8 bases unmatched. CDR3 length equals 13 residues. Germline V gene lookup returns CDR1 SGHVS and CDR2 FQNEAQ. CDR3: CASSLVVQGAITF. CDR3 DNA: TGTGCCAGCAGCTTAGTTGTACAGGGGGCGATTACCTTC.

The chain carries TRBV6-5 and TRBJ1-6; D is unresolved. CDR1 and CDR2 from the germline V gene are MNHEY and SVGAGI. This CDR3 has 15 residues. V was shortened by 5 bases and J by 5 bases, with 13 bases between the two germline ends. The CDR3 coding sequence is TGTGCCAGCAGTACCCTATCCGCAAATAATTCACCCCTCCACTTT. Translating gives CASSTLSANNSPLHF.

This clone was recorded only once. The chain links TRBV25-1 to TRBJ2-7; D is unresolved. In germline, CDR1 is MGHDK, CDR2 SYGVNS. This CDR3 has 11 residues. The ends were cut back, 7 bases at V and 6 bases at J, with 10 bases in the middle. The DNA of the CDR3 is TGTGCCAGCACCAACAAAAGCGAGCAGTACTTC. Amino acids: CASTNKSEQYF.

This clone has a handful of counts. The V and J genes are TRBV5-1 and TRBJ1-1; TRBD1 agrees at 7 bases. This CDR3 is built from 14 residues. V was clipped by 4 bases and J by 0 bases; unmatched bases: 3. CDR1 and CDR2 from the germline V gene are SGHRS and YFSETQ. DNA for the CDR3: TGCGCCAGCAGCCCGACAGGGATGAACACTGAAGCTTTCTTT. Protein: CASSPTGMNTEAFF.

The chain is built from TRBV11-2 and TRBJ1-1, with 7 bases fitting TRBD1. Losses at the gene ends were 3 bases for V and 9 bases for J; bases not matched to a gene: 7. Germline values: CDR1 SGHAT, CDR2 FQNNGV. The CDR3 covers 13 residues. The CDR3 here is CASSLSQTGKAFF. Here the CDR3 DNA reads TGTGCCAGCAGCTTGAGCCAGACAGGGAAAGCTTTCTTT.

A word on this clone: At one end the junction does not follow the germline gene, possibly because of a read error. The chain combines TRBV7-2 with TRBJ1-2; the D is unclear. The CDR3 is made up of 12 amino acids. Germline V gives CDR1 SGHTA, CDR2 FQGNSA. The CDR3: CASSLEPRAFRF. The CDR3 nucleotides read TGTGCCAGCAGCTTAGAGCCCCGGGCCTTCAGATTC.

The gene calls are TRBV7-3 and TRBJ2-3; 13 bases line up with TRBD2. The CDR3 contains 15 residues. The ends lost 5 bases at V and 14 bases at J; junction bases unmatched: 13. Germline V gene data show CDR1 as SGHTA and CDR2 as FQGTGA. The CDR3 region is CASSRSGTSGNRLYF. In nucleotides, the CDR3 is TGTGCCAGCAGCCGCTCCGGGACTAGCGGGAACCGTCTGTATTTT.

This sequence joins TRBV4-1 and TRBJ1-4; D may be TRBD1 (6 bases). With 0 bases removed from V and 8 bases from J, the gap between germline ends came to 16 bases. CDR3 size: 16 residues. In germline, CDR1 is MGHRA, CDR2 YSYEKL. The CDR3: CASSQDLQGLREKLFF. In nucleotides, the CDR3 is TGCGCCAGCAGCCAAGATTTGCAGGGGCTGCGAGAAAAACTGTTTTTT.